Below, 4 T cell receptor beta chains from the same sample are listed, as sequenced in a study of T cells in Graves' hyperthyroidism and ophthalmopathy. From RNA transcripts, TCR beta CDR3 regions were amplified. RT-PCR in the first round (using the HTBI primer set) targeted the TCR CDR3. TCRdb itself ran the multiplex PCR reads through MiXCR, one entry per CDR3 protein. Among around 190,000 distinct CDR3 sequences listed, about 18% were seen once. Sequenced material: blood. The receptor source for this set is a woman between 50 and 59 years old with Graves' hyperthyroidism.

This clonotype was seen many times. The rearrangement joins TRBV5-1 to TRBJ1-1; 9 bases align to TRBD1. J was trimmed by 6 bases and V by 2 bases; bases with no gene match: 11. The CDR3 consists of 16 residues. Germline CDR1 and CDR2: SGHRS and YFSETQ. CDR3 residues: CASSFTGGVPSSEAFF. The CDR3 coding sequence is TGCGCCAGCAGCTTTACAGGGGGCGTACCTTCTTCTGAAGCTTTCTTT. Supplemented by reference TRBV5-1 and TRBJ1-1, the full variable domain reads KAGVTQTPRYLIKTRGQQVTLSCSPISGHRSVSWYQQTPGQGLQFLFEYFSETQRNKGNFPGRFSGRQFSNSRSEMNVSTLELGDSALYLCASSFTGGVPSSEAFFGQGTRLTVV.

Ten or more counts support this clonotype. This sequence joins TRBV6-5 and TRBJ1-1; D ambiguous. The CDR3 sequence is 15 residues long. The germline gives CDR1 MNHEY, CDR2 SVGAGI. V lost 2 bases and J 4 bases, leaving 14 bases between the germline ends. CDR3 bases: TGTGCCAGCAGTTACATGGCAAAACTGGGCACTGAAGCTTTCTTT. This translates into CASSYMAKLGTEAFF.

This clonotype was recorded at least ten times. The V and J genes are TRBV7-8 and TRBJ1-4; no reliable D call. Looked up from germline, CDR1 is SGHVS and CDR2 is FQNEAQ. The CDR3 is made up of 16 amino acids. Trimming shortened V by 5 bases and J by 0 bases, and 13 bases separated the two germline ends. This CDR3 is CASSQMPGTTNEKLFF. DNA of the CDR3: TGTGCCAGCAGCCAGATGCCGGGAACAACTAATGAAAAACTGTTTTTT.

This clonotype was counted many times. The chain links TRBV20-1 to TRBJ2-7; 14 positions match TRBD2. V dropped 2 bases and J dropped 3; count of bases not matched to a gene: 6. In germline, CDR1 is DFQATT, CDR2 SNEGSKA (reference sequence). CDR3 length: 16 residues. CDR3 sequence: CSARPRLAGGLYEQYF. The CDR3, as DNA: TGCAGTGCTAGACCGCGACTAGCGGGGGGGCTCTACGAGCAGTACTTC.